Listed here is a single TCR beta chain. The sample has other DNA sequences that encode this CDR3 too. The PCR employed 60 Vbeta primers together with 13 Jbeta primers. This table comes from immunoSEQ multiplex PCR, and its TCRdb copy is limited to in-frame clones, with some not included. Of approximately 150,000 clones in the sample, roughly 80% are singletons; the top ten hold 2% to 2.5%. The data belong to a study of cytomegalovirus exposure and HLA in healthy donors. CDR3 length: 15 amino acids. Germline CDR1 is KGHSH and CDR2 is LQKENI. Losses at the gene ends were 6 bases for V and 7 bases for J; bases not matched to a gene: 7.

The sequence came from a male donor in good health and CMV-seronegative. Specimen: PBMCs. The chain is built from TRBV18 and TRBJ1-5; 12 nucleotides align to TRBD1. The CDR3 region is CASSPGTGGRQPQHF. DNA of the CDR3: TGTGCCAGCTCGCCCGGGACAGGGGGCCGGCAGCCCCAGCATTTT. Filled out from reference TRBV18 and TRBJ1-5, the complete variable domain reads NAGVMQNPRHLVRRRGQEARLRCSPMKGHSHVYWYRQLPEEGLKFMVYLQKENIIDESGMPKERFSAEFPKEGPSILRIQQVVRGDSAAYFCASSPGTGGRQPQHFGDGTRLSIL.